This T cell receptor beta chain appears in the sequencing data of a study of CD8 T cells in Susac syndrome. Trimming took 3 bases from V and 8 from J, leaving 10 bases between them. Germline V CDR1 and CDR2: KGHDR, SFDVKD. The CDR3 spans 13 residues. After extraction with the RNeasy kit, 0.5 to 1 ug of the RNA was reverse transcribed using random hexamers. Across 54 Vbeta and 13 Jbeta, TCR beta CDR3 was amplified with immunoSEQ multiplex PCR. TCRdb analysed the immunoSEQ multiplex PCR reads with MiXCR anew, one entry per CDR3 protein. The sample contains about 210,000 distinct CDR3 sequences, 95% of which appear only once. TCR beta sequencing was performed on blood CD8+ and CD4+ T cells. TEMRA cells were FACS-enriched, unlike CD8+ and CD4+ T cells, which were negatively isolated.

Sequencing was done on a sample of CD4+ T cells from PBMCs. The chain carries TRBV24-1 and TRBJ2-1, with D possibly being TRBD2 (6 bases). This receptor was taken from a human donor in good health. CDR3 sequence: CATSDAGFHEQFF. The CDR3 DNA reads as TGTGCCACCAGTGATGCGGGATTCCATGAGCAGTTCTTC.